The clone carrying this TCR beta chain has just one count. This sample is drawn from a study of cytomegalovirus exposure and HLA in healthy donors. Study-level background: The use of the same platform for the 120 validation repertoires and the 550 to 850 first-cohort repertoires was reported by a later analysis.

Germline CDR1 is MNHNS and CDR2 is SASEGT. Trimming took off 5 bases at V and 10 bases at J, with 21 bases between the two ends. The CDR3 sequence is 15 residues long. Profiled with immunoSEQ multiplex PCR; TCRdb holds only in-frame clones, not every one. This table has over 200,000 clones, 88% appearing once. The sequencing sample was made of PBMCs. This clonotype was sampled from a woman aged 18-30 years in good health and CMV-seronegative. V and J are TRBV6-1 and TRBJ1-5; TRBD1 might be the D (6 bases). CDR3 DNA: TGTGCCAGCAGTCCAGGGGCCCGGGGGGCCCAACCCCAGCATTTT. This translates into CASSPGARGAQPQHF.